The clone carrying this T cell receptor (delta chain) was detected a few times. The TCRdb protein comes from a much larger clone and disagrees with this DNA's translation at residue 10, likely due to a read error; the protein given here is derived from the DNA. TCRdb repeated clone calling on the multiplex PCR reads with CATT. The profile covers tens of thousands of delta-chain clones, with about 1.5% appearing a single time and about 15% taken by the ten largest. This sample was included in a study of γδ T cells in repeated Plasmodium falciparum infection. Sequencing input: gamma-delta T cells from blood. This sequence was found in a pool of human donors (malaria-infected and uninfected, not separated).

CDR3 loop: CALGERITRVIPPTDKLIF. CDR3 DNA: TGTGCTCTTGGGGAAAGGATCACTAGGGTGATACCGCCCACCGATAAACTCATCTTT. The chain carries TRDV1 and TRDJ1; D is perhaps TRDD3 (5 bases). Trimming left V 2 bases short and J 1 base short, with 23 bases between. CDR3 length: 19 residues. Germline assignment: CDR1 TSWWSYY and CDR2 QGS.